The present entry profiles one T cell receptor (beta chain) with its context. This record comes from a study of blood T cell repertoires in COVID-19. Study-level background: Sources were T cells, B-cell-depleted T cells, or PBMCs; the material itself was cDNA or gDNA.

It was during active infection that Seattle patients were enrolled and then longitudinally followed. Original processing notes: Counts of nucleated cells, estimated from reference gene primer amplification, were obtained. The data were produced by immunoSEQ multiplex PCR, yet TCRdb's version contains in-frame clones alone and is incomplete. V and J calls and clone size follow that table, whereas D and trimming were derived from the DNA. Of roughly 70,000 clones in the sample, about four fifths are singletons; the top ten hold more than 12%. The clonotype comes from a man aged 55-75 years with COVID-19, enrolled during active disease. Sequencing used peripheral blood.

The CDR3 here is CATSAPGQQEAFF. The CDR3 DNA sequence: TGTGCCACCAGTGCCCCGGGACAGCAAGAAGCTTTCTTT. V and J are TRBV24-1 and TRBJ1-1; 7 nucleotides match TRBD1. CDR3 length equals 13 residues. Germline V gene data show CDR1 as KGHDR and CDR2 as SFDVKD. J was trimmed by 8 bases and V by 5 bases; bases with no gene match: 7.